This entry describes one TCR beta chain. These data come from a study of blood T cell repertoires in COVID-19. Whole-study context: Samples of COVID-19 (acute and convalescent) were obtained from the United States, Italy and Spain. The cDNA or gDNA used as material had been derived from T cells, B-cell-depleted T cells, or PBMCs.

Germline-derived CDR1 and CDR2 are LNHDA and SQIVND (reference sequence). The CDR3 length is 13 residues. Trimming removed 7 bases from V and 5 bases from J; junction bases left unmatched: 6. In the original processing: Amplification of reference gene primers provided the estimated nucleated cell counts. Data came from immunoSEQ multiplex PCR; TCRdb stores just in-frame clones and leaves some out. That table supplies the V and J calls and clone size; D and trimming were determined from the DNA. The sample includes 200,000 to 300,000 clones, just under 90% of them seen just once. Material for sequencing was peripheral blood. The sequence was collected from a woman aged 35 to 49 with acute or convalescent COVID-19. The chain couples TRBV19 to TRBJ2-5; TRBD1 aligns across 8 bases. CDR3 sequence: CASKSRGRETQYF. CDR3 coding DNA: TGTGCCAGTAAGAGCAGGGGGCGGGAGACCCAGTACTTC.